The following is a TCR beta chain sequence with its context. Its specificity is not known. Germline V gene data show CDR1 as MNHNS and CDR2 as SASEGT. V shed 7 bases and J 4 bases; nucleotides not matched to a gene: 8. The CDR3 is 14 residues long. Amplification used 60 Vbeta primers and 13 Jbeta primers. Repertoires were generated with immunoSEQ multiplex PCR, while TCRdb's copy carries only in-frame clones and drops some. The profile shows more than 65,000 clones, around 76% of them singletons. The sample belongs to a study of cytomegalovirus exposure and HLA in healthy donors. Study observations and caveats: Many donors shared some public TCRs, even though most TCR sequences were rare.

V gene TRBV6-1 combines with J gene TRBJ2-7, with TRBD2 matching over 9 bases. The origin of this receptor is a woman aged 45-65 years in good health and CMV-seropositive. The sample taken for sequencing was PBMCs. Written as DNA, the CDR3 is TGTGCCAGCAAAGTCGGAGCGGGAGGATACGAGCAGTACTTC. Encoded protein: CASKVGAGGYEQYF.